This T cell receptor beta chain originates from a study of cytomegalovirus exposure and HLA in healthy donors. For this clone: Its specificity is not known.

Study findings and constraints: Analysis was carried out at a later point, and it linked a missense DCLRE1C variant to TCR beta V- and J-gene trimming.

Germline V gene data show CDR1 as MNHNY and CDR2 as SVGAGI (reference sequence). The CDR3 loop spans 15 amino acids. J was trimmed by 9 bases and V by 4 bases; bases with no gene match: 4. A multiplex PCR was run with 60 Vbeta primers and 13 Jbeta primers. The protocol was immunoSEQ multiplex PCR, while the TCRdb copy is restricted to in-frame clones and leaves out a portion. Of 150,000 or so clones in the sample, 75% to 80% were seen once. Sequencing was performed on PBMCs. This TCR derives from a woman aged 40 to 55 in good health and CMV-seronegative. The genes are TRBV6-6 and TRBJ1-6; 12 nucleotides align to TRBD1. The CDR3 here is CASSLGQGAISPLHF. The CDR3 DNA sequence: TGTGCCAGCAGTTTGGGACAGGGGGCGATTTCACCCCTCCACTTT.